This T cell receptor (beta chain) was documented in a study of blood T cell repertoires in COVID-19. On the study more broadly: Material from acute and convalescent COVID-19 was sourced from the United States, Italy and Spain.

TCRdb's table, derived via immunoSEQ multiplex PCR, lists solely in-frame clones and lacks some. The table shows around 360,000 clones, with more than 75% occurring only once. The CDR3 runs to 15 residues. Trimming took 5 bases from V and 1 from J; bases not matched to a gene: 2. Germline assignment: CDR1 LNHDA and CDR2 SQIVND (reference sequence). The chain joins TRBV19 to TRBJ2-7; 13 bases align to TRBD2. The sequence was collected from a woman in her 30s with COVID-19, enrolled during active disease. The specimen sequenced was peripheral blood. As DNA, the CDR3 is TGTGCCAGTAGTCGGGGACTAGCGGGGTCCTACGAGCAGTACTTC. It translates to CASSRGLAGSYEQYF.